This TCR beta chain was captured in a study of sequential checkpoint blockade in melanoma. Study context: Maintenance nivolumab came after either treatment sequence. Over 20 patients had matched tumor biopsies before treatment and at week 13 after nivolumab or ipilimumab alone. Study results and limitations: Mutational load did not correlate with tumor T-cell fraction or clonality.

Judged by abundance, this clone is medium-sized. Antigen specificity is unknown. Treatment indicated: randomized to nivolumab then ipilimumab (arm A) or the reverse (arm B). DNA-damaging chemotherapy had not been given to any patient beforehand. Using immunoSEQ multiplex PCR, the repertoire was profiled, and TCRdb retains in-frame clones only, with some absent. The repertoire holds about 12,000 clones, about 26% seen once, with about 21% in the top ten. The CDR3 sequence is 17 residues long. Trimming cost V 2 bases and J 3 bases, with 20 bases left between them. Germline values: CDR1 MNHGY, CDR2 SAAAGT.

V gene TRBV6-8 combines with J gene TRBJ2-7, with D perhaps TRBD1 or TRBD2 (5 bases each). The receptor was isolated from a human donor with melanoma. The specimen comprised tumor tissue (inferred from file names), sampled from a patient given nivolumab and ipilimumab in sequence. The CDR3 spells CASSYLGSGPYYYEQYF. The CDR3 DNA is TGTGCCAGCAGTTACCTTGGTTCGGGACCCTATTACTACGAGCAGTACTTC.